This T cell receptor beta chain was sequenced for a study of blood T cell repertoires in COVID-19. Background on the study: Spain, Italy and the United States supplied samples that represented acute and convalescent COVID-19. The cDNA or gDNA used as material had been derived from T cells, B-cell-depleted T cells, or PBMCs.

V trimming: 1 base; J trimming: 0 bases; junction bases outside the gene matches: 9. The CDR3 has 17 residues. CDR1 and CDR2 from the germline V gene are LGHDT and YNNKEL (reference sequence). In the original workflow: Amplification from reference gene primers served as the basis for estimated nucleated cell counts. The table came from immunoSEQ multiplex PCR; TCRdb's copy has only in-frame clones and leaves some out. Clone size and V and J calls were adopted from that table, with D and trimming inferred from the DNA. The sample includes about 110,000 clones, 71% of them seen just once. The sample consisted of peripheral blood. This TCR was recovered from a human donor with acute or convalescent COVID-19. The donor label of this sample is uncertain. The rearrangement uses TRBV3-1 (or the pseudogene TRBV3-2) and TRBJ2-7, with 7 nucleotides matching TRBD2. The CDR3 protein is CASSQVGGTGSSYEQYF. As DNA, the CDR3 is TGTGCCAGCAGCCAAGTGGGGGGGACGGGAAGCTCCTACGAGCAGTACTTC.